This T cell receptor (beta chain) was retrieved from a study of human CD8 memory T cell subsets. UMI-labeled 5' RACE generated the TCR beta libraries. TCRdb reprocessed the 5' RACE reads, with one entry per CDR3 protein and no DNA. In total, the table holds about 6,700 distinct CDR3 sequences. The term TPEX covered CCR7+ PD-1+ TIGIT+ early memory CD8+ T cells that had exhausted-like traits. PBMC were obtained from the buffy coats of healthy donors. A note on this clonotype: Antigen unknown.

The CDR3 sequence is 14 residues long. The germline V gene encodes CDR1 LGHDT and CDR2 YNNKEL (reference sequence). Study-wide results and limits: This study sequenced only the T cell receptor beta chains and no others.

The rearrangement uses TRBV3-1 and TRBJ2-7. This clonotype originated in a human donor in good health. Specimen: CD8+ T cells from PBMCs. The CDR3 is CASSQEGITYEQYF.